One and the same sample provided the 13 T cell receptor beta chains below, sequenced in a study of blood T cell repertoires in COVID-19. The repertoire was sequenced with immunoSEQ multiplex PCR; TCRdb's copy has only in-frame clones and lacks some. The sample contains about 17,000 clones, 80% of which appear only once. Sequenced material: peripheral blood. Receptors were obtained from a man older than 75 with acute or convalescent COVID-19.

This chain joins TRBV2 and TRBJ1-4; 7 bases line up with TRBD1. The CDR3 extends over 15 amino acids. The trim removed 6 bases at V and 3 bases at J, leaving 7 bases unmatched. Germline CDR1 SNHLY, CDR2 FYNNEI. In DNA form, the CDR3 reads TGTGCCAGCAGCGTAGAGGGGGCGTCTAATGAAAAACTGTTTTTT. Encoded protein: CASSVEGASNEKLFF.

CDR3 residues: CASSQEGAHEQFF. The CDR3 nucleotides read TGTGCCAGCAGCCAAGAAGGGGCCCATGAGCAGTTCTTC. The chain couples TRBV3-1 (or the pseudogene TRBV3-2) to TRBJ2-1, with TRBD1 as a possible D gene (5 bases). Trimming stripped 0 bases from V and 8 bases from J, with 8 bases between. CDR1 is LGHDT and CDR2 is YNNKEL in the germline V gene (reference sequence). The CDR3 covers 13 residues.

This clone appeared a few times. The chain has TRBV12-3 or TRBV12-4 and TRBJ1-1; no clear D. V was cut by 7 bases and J by 7 bases, with 13 bases left in between. This CDR3 has 12 residues. As DNA, the CDR3 is TGTGCCAGCACTCGGGTTAGAGATGAAGCTTTCTTT. Its translation is CASTRVRDEAFF.

This CDR3 reads CASSQDDGTAGGYTF. CDR3 in DNA: TGTGCCAGCAGCCAAGATGACGGGACCGCGGGAGGCTACACCTTC. This chain joins TRBV4-2 and TRBJ1-2; possible D gene TRBD1, 5 bases. The length of the CDR3 is 15 residues. Looked up from germline, CDR1 is LGHNA and CDR2 is YNFKEQ. Trimming took 0 bases from V and 8 from J, leaving 16 bases between them.

Only a few counts were recorded for this clone. The chain combines TRBV7-9 with TRBJ1-6; D call uncertain. The CDR3 has 14 amino acids. The V and J ends lost 5 bases and 10 bases respectively, with 15 bases between them. Germline CDR1 and CDR2: SEHNR and FQNEAQ (reference sequence). The CDR3 reads CASSPDIAGSPLHF. Written as DNA, the CDR3 is TGTGCCAGCAGCCCCGATATCGCGGGGTCACCCCTCCACTTT.

V is TRBV6-1 and J is TRBJ2-7; perhaps TRBD1 as D (6 bases). Per germline, CDR1 MNHNS and CDR2 SASEGT. The CDR3 length is 15 residues. Trimming took 2 bases from V and 2 from J, leaving 13 bases between them. The CDR3 nucleotides are TGTGCCAGCAGTGAACAGGGGACCGTACCCTACGAGCAGTACTTC. Translating gives CASSEQGTVPYEQYF.

This chain joins TRBV4-3 and TRBJ2-4; 11 bases match TRBD2. The V gene's germline CDR1 is LGHNA and CDR2 YSLEER. After removal of 3 bases from V and 6 bases from J, the junction contained 4 bases not matched to a gene. The CDR3 has 15 amino acids. CDR3 amino acids: CASSQTSGAGNIQYF. In nucleotides, the CDR3 is TGCGCCAGCAGCCAGACTAGCGGGGCCGGAAACATTCAGTACTTC.

CDR3 nucleotide sequence: TGTGCCAGCAGCTTATCTGGACAGGGCGGAGGCGCTAACTATGGCTACACCTTC. Translation: CASSLSGQGGGANYGYTF. This rearrangement joins TRBV7-3 to TRBJ1-2; 8 nucleotides match TRBD1. Germline CDR1 reads SGHTA; CDR2 reads FQGTGA. The CDR3 length is 18 residues. V lost 2 bases and J lost 0; bases outside the gene matches: 11.

The sample holds a few counts of this clone. The gene calls are TRBV5-1 and TRBJ1-6; 12 nucleotides align to TRBD1. The CDR3 is 16 amino acids. Germline V CDR1 and CDR2: SGHRS, YFSETQ. The junction had 7 bases not matched to a gene; V was cut back by 3 bases and J by 9 bases. The CDR3 DNA reads as TGCGCCAGCAGCTGGGGGACAGGGGGCGCGAGTTCACCCCTCCACTTT. Protein: CASSWGTGGASSPLHF.

The chain joins TRBV20-1 to TRBJ1-2; maybe TRBD1 (6 bases). Trimming stripped 3 bases from V and 2 bases from J, with 13 bases between. Germline CDR1 is DFQATT and CDR2 is SNEGSKA (reference sequence). The length of the CDR3 is 14 residues. CDR3 nucleotides: TGCAGTGCTAGTCTCTCAGGGGCAAACTATGGCTACACCTTC. It yields the protein CSASLSGANYGYTF.

The chain joins TRBV6-2 or TRBV6-3 to TRBJ1-2; D might be TRBD1 (6 bases). Germline CDR1 reads MNHEY; CDR2 reads SVGEGT. V was clipped by 5 bases and J by 0 bases, with 10 bases between them. The CDR3 loop spans 14 amino acids. CDR3 protein: CASSRGQTNYGYTF. CDR3 DNA sequence: TGTGCCAGCAGTCGCGGACAGACTAACTATGGCTACACCTTC.

The V and J genes are TRBV7-7 and TRBJ2-2, with 11 bases lining up with TRBD2. From germline, CDR1 is SSHAT and CDR2 FNYEAQ (reference sequence). V trimming: 6 bases; J trimming: 6 bases; junction bases outside the gene matches: 9. The CDR3 covers 16 residues. Here the CDR3 reads CASSNSLAGGAGELFF. CDR3 sequence (DNA): TGTGCCAGCAGTAATTCTCTAGCGGGGGGTGCCGGGGAGCTGTTTTTT. The full variable domain, in which reference TRBV7-7 and TRBJ2-2 provide the parts outside the CDR3, is GAGVSQSPRYKVTKRGQDVTLRCDPISSHATLYWYQQALGQGPEFLTYFNYEAQPDKSGLPSDRFSAERPEGSISTLTIQRTEQRDSAMYRCASSNSLAGGAGELFFGEGSRLTVL.

The rearrangement joins TRBV30 to TRBJ2-2; D uncertain. With 3 bases removed from V and 7 bases from J, the gap between germline ends came to 15 bases. This CDR3 is 14 amino acids long. The germline CDR1 and CDR2 sequences are GTSNPN and SVGIG (reference sequence). In DNA, the CDR3 is TGTGCCTGGAGCGAGACCTGGGCTGGCGGGGAGCTGTTTTTT. It translates to CAWSETWAGGELFF.